These 10 T cell receptor beta chains were all obtained from the same sample, sequenced in a study of low-dose radiotherapy and immunotherapy resistance in tumors. Priming of first-strand cDNA relied on TRAV- and TRBV-specific primers (covering alpha and beta chains). The PCR that amplified TCRs ran for approximately 18 cycles, relying on a constant-region primer and a V-primer adapter. TCRdb fed the reads into MiXCR, producing one record per CDR3 protein. The sample shows around 13,000 distinct CDR3 sequences, about 70% of them seen only once. These receptors were obtained from a human donor with advanced metastatic prostate, ovarian, gallbladder or colorectal cancer (not recorded which). This table probably holds off-target reads from a library built for another chain.

This rearrangement joins TRBV11-2 to TRBJ2-5; D gene unclear. CDR3 length: 14 residues. Trimming shortened V by 2 bases and J by 2 bases, and 9 bases separated the two germline ends. Germline CDR1 is SGHAT and CDR2 is FQNNGV. CDR3 loop: CASSLSRVQETQYF. CDR3 DNA sequence: TGTGCCAGCAGCTTAAGCAGAGTTCAAGAGACCCAGTACTTC. The variable domain in full, with the rest retrieved from reference TRBV11-2 and TRBJ2-5, is EAGVAQSPRYKIIEKRQSVAFWCNPISGHATLYWYQQILGQGPKLLIQFQNNGVVDDSQLPKDRFSAERLKGVDSTLKIQPAKLEDSAVYLCASSLSRVQETQYFGPGTRLLVL.

V and J are TRBV5-1 and TRBJ1-1; D is uncertain. The V gene's germline CDR1 is SGHRS and CDR2 YFSETQ. This CDR3 spans 15 amino acids. Trimming cost V 0 bases and J 1 base, with 10 bases left between them. In nucleotides, the CDR3 is TGCGCCAGCAGCTTGGTCGAAAAGTCGAACACTGAAGCTTTCTTT. This codes for CASSLVEKSNTEAFF.

Only one count was recorded for this clonotype. This chain links TRBV11-2 with TRBJ2-1, with D hard to call. The CDR3 is made up of 14 amino acids. Germline CDR1 is SGHAT and CDR2 is FQNNGV. Trimming left V 4 bases short and J 8 bases short, with 15 bases between. CDR3 coding DNA: TGTGCCAGCAGCTCCAGTTTCCGGGTCCATGAGCAGTTCTTC. It is translated as CASSSSFRVHEQFF.

The genes are TRBV6-2 or TRBV6-3 and TRBJ1-1; D is unclear. From germline, CDR1 is MNHEY and CDR2 SVGEGT. The V end was cut by 2 bases, the J end by 0 bases, with 22 bases between. This CDR3 comprises 19 residues. CDR3: CASSYTPAGRAQVNTEAFF. The CDR3 region has the DNA TGTGCCAGCAGTTACACCCCGGCAGGCCGGGCGCAGGTGAACACTGAAGCTTTCTTT.

The gene calls are TRBV2 and TRBJ1-6; no firm D call. The germline V and J ends were trimmed by 3 bases and 8 bases, with 11 bases remaining between them. The CDR3 length is 14 residues. Germline values: CDR1 SNHLY, CDR2 FYNNEI. CDR3 in DNA: TGTGCCAGCAGTGACGGGGTAGGAGATTCACCCCTCCACTTT. This translates into CASSDGVGDSPLHF.

This chain uses TRBV27 with TRBJ1-1; D gene ambiguous. The CDR3 totals 13 residues. Trimming pared 1 base from V and 8 bases from J, leaving 11 bases between. In germline, CDR1 is MNHEY, CDR2 SMNVEV (reference sequence). In DNA form, the CDR3 reads TGTGCCAGCAGTTTATTGGCCGGGTACGAAGCTTTCTTT. It translates to CASSLLAGYEAFF.

The gene calls are TRBV12-5 and TRBJ2-2; D remains unclear. Germline values: CDR1 LGHNT, CDR2 FRNRAP. The CDR3 totals 13 residues. Trimming cost V 2 bases and J 7 bases, with 8 bases left between them. The CDR3 region has the DNA TGTGCTAGTGGTTTGATGCCAGGCGGGGAGCTGTTTTTT. Its protein is CASGLMPGGELFF.

This sequence joins TRBV3-1 and TRBJ2-3; the D gene is possibly TRBD2 (7 bases). CDR1 is LGHDT, CDR2 YNNKEL, per germline (reference sequence). Trimming removed 4 bases from V and 5 bases from J, with 19 bases in between. The CDR3 covers 16 residues. The CDR3 DNA sequence: TGTGCCAGCAGCCCAATCTTTGGGGGGGCAGTAGATACGCAGTATTTT. Translated: CASSPIFGGAVDTQYF.

The chain uses TRBV11-2 and TRBJ2-3; D gene unclear. Trimming removed 1 base from V and 1 base from J, with 9 bases in between. The V gene's germline CDR1 is SGHAT and CDR2 FQNNGV. The CDR3 covers 15 residues. The CDR3, as DNA: TGTGCCAGCAGCTTAGCCAGGTTGGGCACAGATACGCAGTATTTT. Its translation is CASSLARLGTDTQYF.

The CDR3 is CASSPGPSTDTQYF. The CDR3 DNA follows: TGCGCCAGCAGCCCCGGACCTAGCACAGATACGCAGTATTTT. The chain links TRBV5-1 to TRBJ2-3; D is uncertain. The CDR3 is made up of 14 amino acids. The V gene's germline CDR1 is SGHRS and CDR2 YFSETQ. The ends were cut back, 4 bases at V and 0 bases at J, with 9 bases in the middle.